Following are 30 T cell receptor beta chains from one sample sequenced in a study of blood T cell repertoires in COVID-19. Some clones are missing from TCRdb's copy, which holds only in-frame ones; the method was immunoSEQ multiplex PCR. The table lists some 100,000 clones, 80% of them singletons. Material for sequencing was peripheral blood. The receptors shown here come from a human donor in a cohort sampled during active COVID-19.

The chain is built from TRBV3-1 (or the pseudogene TRBV3-2) and TRBJ2-2, with 12 positions matching TRBD1. Germline trimming cut 1 base from V and 6 bases from J; bases unmatched to any gene: 15. CDR1 is LGHDT, CDR2 YNNKEL, per germline (reference sequence). There are 20 residues in the CDR3. CDR3 DNA sequence: TGTGCCAGCAGCCAAGGCGGGACAGGGGGCTGGGGACCTACCGCCGGGGAGCTGTTTTTT. Protein product: CASSQGGTGGWGPTAGELFF.

The chain links TRBV28 to TRBJ1-2; TRBD1 is a possible D gene (5 bases). Trimming took off 5 bases at V and 8 bases at J, with 21 bases between the two ends. CDR1 and CDR2 from the germline V gene are MDHEN and SYDVKM. The CDR3 covers 15 residues. The CDR3 DNA is TGTGCCAGCAGTGCCCGGGACTCCCCAAGGCGCGGCTACACCTTC. This encodes CASSARDSPRRGYTF.

CDR3 nucleotides: TGTGCCAGCTCACCAGTCAGGGGGTACACTGAAGCTTTCTTT. Translating gives CASSPVRGYTEAFF. The chain joins TRBV18 to TRBJ1-1; 7 bases fit TRBD1. J was trimmed by 3 bases and V by 2 bases; bases with no gene match: 3. The CDR3 is 14 amino acids. CDR1 and CDR2 (germline): KGHSH, LQKENI.

The chain combines TRBV3-1 (or the pseudogene TRBV3-2) with TRBJ2-1; 8 bases line up with TRBD2. The CDR3 spans 16 residues. Trimming cost V 1 base and J 0 bases; bases outside gene matches: 2. Germline lookup yields CDR1 LGHDT and CDR2 YNNKEL (reference sequence). CDR3 nucleotides: TGTGCCAGCAGCCAAGTAGCGGGGAGCTCCTACAATGAGCAGTTCTTC. Amino acids: CASSQVAGSSYNEQFF.

The V call is TRBV3-1 (or the pseudogene TRBV3-2), the J call TRBJ2-3, with a tentative D call TRBD2 (5 bases). Trimming took off 5 bases at V and 0 bases at J, with 12 bases between the two ends. Germline-derived CDR1 and CDR2 are LGHDT and YNNKEL (reference sequence). CDR3 length: 15 residues. The CDR3 sequence: CASSFTRASTDTQYF. CDR3 sequence (DNA): TGTGCCAGCAGCTTCACTAGAGCAAGCACAGATACGCAGTATTTT.

The chain has TRBV7-6 and TRBJ2-2; 9 bases match TRBD2. This CDR3 has 15 amino acids. The germline V gene encodes CDR1 SGHVS and CDR2 FNYEAQ. The trim removed 5 bases at V and 6 bases at J, leaving 7 bases unmatched. The CDR3 region has the DNA TGTGCCAGCAGCCCTGCGGGGGGGCCGTCCGGGGAGCTGTTTTTT. Residues: CASSPAGGPSGELFF.

The chain has TRBV7-8 and TRBJ2-7, with D possibly matching TRBD1 (6 bases). With 1 base removed from V and 6 bases from J, the gap between germline ends came to 16 bases. CDR3 length: 15 residues. Germline values: CDR1 SGHVS, CDR2 FQNEAQ. CDR3 sequence: CASSLDRASRGEQYF. The CDR3 bases are TGTGCCAGCAGCTTAGACAGGGCCTCTAGGGGCGAGCAGTACTTC.

The chain is built from TRBV6-2 or TRBV6-3 and TRBJ2-1; possibly TRBD1 for D (6 bases). The CDR3 consists of 13 residues. Germline CDR1 MNHEY, CDR2 SVGEGT. V was clipped by 6 bases and J by 3 bases, with 9 bases between them. CDR3 bases: TGTGCCAGCAGCCCGGACAGCTACAATGAGCAGTTCTTC. The encoded protein is CASSPDSYNEQFF.

The chain couples TRBV7-9 to TRBJ1-4; perhaps TRBD1 as D (5 bases). This CDR3 has 16 amino acids. Trimming shortened V by 3 bases and J by 2 bases, and 13 bases separated the two germline ends. The germline CDR1 and CDR2 sequences are SEHNR and FQNEAQ (reference sequence). For the CDR3, the DNA is TGTGCCAGCAGCTTCTTCGAGGGGAGGACTAATGAAAAACTGTTTTTT. This encodes CASSFFEGRTNEKLFF.

A single count supports this clone. This chain connects TRBV7-9 to TRBJ1-6; tentative D call: TRBD1 (5 bases). Trimming removed 8 bases from V and 14 bases from J, with 19 bases in between. Germline CDR1 is SEHNR and CDR2 is FQNEAQ (reference sequence). The CDR3 extends over 13 amino acids. In DNA form, the CDR3 reads TGTGCCAGCGGTAAGGGGCAGGCGTCGACCCTCCACTTT. This gives the protein CASGKGQASTLHF.

DNA for the CDR3: TGTGCCAGCAGCGTCGGGCAGGGCCGGAACGAGCAGTACTTC. Translated: CASSVGQGRNEQYF. The V gene is TRBV9, the J gene TRBJ2-7; the D gene is possibly TRBD1 (5 bases). Germline CDR1 is SGDLS and CDR2 is YYNGEE. This CDR3 is built from 14 residues. Trimming removed 2 bases from V and 5 bases from J, with 14 bases in between.

The CDR3 reads CASSAGQGSFSEQFF. The CDR3 coding sequence is TGCGCCAGCAGTGCGGGACAGGGGTCGTTTAGTGAGCAGTTCTTC. The chain combines TRBV10-1 with TRBJ2-1; 10 nucleotides align to TRBD1. The V segment lost 4 bases and the J segment 9 bases; nucleotides outside the gene matches: 9. The CDR3 spans 15 residues. The germline CDR1 and CDR2 sequences are WNHNN and SYGVQD (reference sequence).

This chain links TRBV6-4 with TRBJ1-1; 7 bases map to TRBD1. The CDR3 covers 15 residues. V gave up 5 bases and J gave up 1 base; unmatched junction bases: 7. The germline gives CDR1 MRHNA, CDR2 SNTAGT. The CDR3 DNA reads as TGTGCCAGCAGTCCCCAGGGGGGCGGGAACACTGAAGCTTTCTTT. Translated, it gives CASSPQGGGNTEAFF.

The V gene is TRBV5-4, the J gene TRBJ1-6; TRBD1 aligns across 8 bases. The germline gives CDR1 SGHNT, CDR2 YYREEE (reference sequence). The CDR3 length is 14 residues. The V and J ends lost 4 bases and 10 bases, in that order; junction bases with no gene match: 7. DNA for the CDR3: TGTGCCAGCAGCGTCGGACAGGGCACATCACCCCTCCACTTT. It translates to CASSVGQGTSPLHF.

Only a few counts were recorded for this clone. This sequence joins TRBV9 and TRBJ2-7, with a tentative D call TRBD1 (6 bases). CDR3 length equals 13 residues. V lost 0 bases and J 3 bases, leaving 7 bases between the germline ends. CDR1 is SGDLS, CDR2 YYNGEE, per germline. CDR3 amino acids: CASSVGDNYEQYF. CDR3 DNA: TGTGCCAGCAGCGTAGGGGACAACTACGAGCAGTACTTC.

V and J are TRBV12-3 or TRBV12-4 and TRBJ1-4; 8 nucleotides align to TRBD1. The junction had 9 bases not matched to a gene; V was cut back by 5 bases and J by 13 bases. The length of the CDR3 is 13 residues. The CDR3 sequence: CASSPTGGVRLFF. CDR3 in DNA: TGTGCCAGCAGTCCCACAGGGGGGGTAAGACTGTTTTTT.

The rearrangement joins TRBV5-6 to TRBJ2-2; the match to TRBD1 covers 8 bases. Germline V lookup: CDR1 SGHDT, CDR2 YYEEEE. This CDR3 has 16 amino acids. With 4 bases clipped from V and 0 bases from J, the junction kept 5 bases outside the gene matches. The CDR3 sequence is CASSRTGFTNTGELFF. The CDR3, as DNA: TGTGCCAGCAGCCGGACAGGGTTTACGAACACCGGGGAGCTGTTTTTT.

This rearrangement joins TRBV7-8 to TRBJ2-1, with a possible D match to TRBD2 (6 bases). Germline V gives CDR1 SGHVS, CDR2 FQNEAQ. The CDR3 consists of 15 residues. V was trimmed by 2 bases and J by 6 bases, leaving 14 bases between them. The CDR3 region has the DNA TGTGCCAGCAGCTTATCCTCGGGAGCGAGCAATGAGCAGTTCTTC. It is translated as CASSLSSGASNEQFF.

There are a few counts of this clone. The chain links TRBV27 to TRBJ2-7; the D gene is possibly TRBD1 (6 bases). Germline loops: CDR1 MNHEY, CDR2 SMNVEV (reference sequence). The ends were cut back, 5 bases at V and 3 bases at J, with 11 bases in the middle. The CDR3 sequence is 13 residues long. The CDR3 DNA reads TGTGCCAGCAGTCGGAACAGGGACTACGAGCAGTACTTC. Translating gives CASSRNRDYEQYF.

This clone occurred many times. Other DNA sequences within the sample encode an identical CDR3. The genes are TRBV6-4 and TRBJ2-7; 10 nucleotides match TRBD1. V trimming: 5 bases; J trimming: 6 bases; junction bases outside the gene matches: 10. This CDR3 region has 15 residues. Germline lookup yields CDR1 MRHNA and CDR2 SNTAGT. CDR3 sequence (DNA): TGTGCCAGCAGTAGGGAAGGAGACAGGGGGCTCGAGCAGTACTTC. It specifies CASSREGDRGLEQYF.

V and J are TRBV5-1 and TRBJ1-1; no clear D gene. The V gene lost 1 base and the J gene lost 5 bases, with 9 bases spanning the gap. The CDR3 contains 13 residues. Germline V gives CDR1 SGHRS, CDR2 YFSETQ. Here the CDR3 DNA reads TGCGCCAGCAGCTTGTATGAACAGACTGAAGCTTTCTTT. It is translated as CASSLYEQTEAFF.

Only a few counts were recorded for this clone. The V gene is TRBV6-5, the J gene TRBJ2-2; D not resolved. Germline V gene sequence: CDR1 MNHEY, CDR2 SVGAGI. The CDR3 has 16 residues. V was trimmed by 0 bases and J by 0 bases, leaving 8 bases between them. The DNA of the CDR3 is TGTGCCAGCAGTTACTCCCCACAACCGAACACCGGGGAGCTGTTTTTT. Translated: CASSYSPQPNTGELFF.

This clone was recorded once. Just one base apart from a much larger clone, this may be a read error. The gene calls are TRBV5-5 and TRBJ1-1; 9 bases agree with TRBD1. CDR3 length equals 14 residues. CDR1 is SGHKS and CDR2 is YYEKEE in the germline V gene (reference sequence). V trimming: 4 bases; J trimming: 5 bases; junction bases outside the gene matches: 6. This CDR3 is CASSRGQGSTEAFF. CDR3 DNA: TGTGCCAGCAGCCGCGGACAGGGGAGTACTGAAGCTTTCTTT.

The chain carries TRBV7-9 and TRBJ1-4; no firm D call. The CDR3 extends over 16 amino acids. The germline V gene encodes CDR1 SEHNR and CDR2 FQNEAQ (reference sequence). V shed 5 bases and J shed 0 bases, with 13 bases lying between them. The CDR3 here is CASSANQAATNEKLFF. The CDR3 nucleotides are TGTGCCAGCAGCGCAAACCAGGCAGCAACTAATGAAAAACTGTTTTTT. Looking up the rest from reference TRBV7-9 and TRBJ1-4 gives the full variable domain: DTGVSQNPRHKITKRGQNVTFRCDPISEHNRLYWYRQTLGQGPEFLTYFQNEAQLEKSRLLSDRFSAERPKGSFSTLEIQRTEQGDSAMYLCASSANQAATNEKLFFGSGTQLSVL.

This rearrangement joins TRBV5-1 to TRBJ2-5; possibly TRBD1 for D (6 bases). The CDR3 has 15 amino acids. The V gene's germline CDR1 is SGHRS and CDR2 YFSETQ. The V and J ends lost 0 bases and 0 bases respectively, with 9 bases between them. CDR3 coding DNA: TGCGCCAGCAGCTTGGGGGGACAATACCAAGAGACCCAGTACTTC. Translated: CASSLGGQYQETQYF. The complete variable domain, with remaining parts taken from reference TRBV5-1 and TRBJ2-5, reads KAGVTQTPRYLIKTRGQQVTLSCSPISGHRSVSWYQQTPGQGLQFLFEYFSETQRNKGNFPGRFSGRQFSNSRSEMNVSTLELGDSALYLCASSLGGQYQETQYFGPGTRLLVL.

This chain connects TRBV2 to TRBJ1-5; maybe TRBD1 (5 bases). Per the germline V gene, CDR1 is SNHLY and CDR2 is FYNNEI. V gave up 5 bases and J gave up 0 bases, with 14 bases separating them. There are 16 residues in the CDR3. CDR3 sequence reads: CASSQQAPYSNQPQHF. CDR3 in DNA: TGTGCCAGCAGTCAACAGGCGCCCTATAGCAATCAGCCCCAGCATTTT.

V gene TRBV6-5 combines with J gene TRBJ2-5; D is unresolved. CDR1 and CDR2 from the germline V gene are MNHEY and SVGAGI. Trimming left V 9 bases short and J 2 bases short, with 13 bases between. CDR3 length equals 13 residues. The CDR3 coding sequence is TGTGCCAGTGAGGTGAGACTGCAAGAGACCCAGTACTTC. Its translation: CASEVRLQETQYF.

This clone came up a few times. The chain uses TRBV7-3 and TRBJ1-6; maybe TRBD1 (6 bases). The CDR3 has 14 residues. V lost 6 bases and J lost 9, with 15 bases in between. In germline, CDR1 is SGHTA, CDR2 FQGTGA. The CDR3 loop reads CASSTAGTSSPLHF. CDR3 nucleotides: TGTGCCAGCAGTACCGCCGGGACATCTTCACCCCTCCACTTT. Combining the CDR3 with reference TRBV7-3 and TRBJ1-6 gives the whole variable domain GAGVSQTPSNKVTEKGKYVELRCDPISGHTALYWYRQSLGQGPEFLIYFQGTGAADDSGLPNDRFFAVRPEGSVSTLKIQRTERGDSAVYLCASSTAGTSSPLHFGNGTRLTVT.

The V call is TRBV5-8, the J call TRBJ1-2; 7 bases fit TRBD1. The CDR3 is 14 residues long. Germline V gene sequence: CDR1 SGHTS, CDR2 YDEGEE. V shed 0 bases and J 7 bases; nucleotides not matched to a gene: 6. The CDR3 loop is CASSLGQGTVGYTF. The CDR3 nucleotides read TGTGCCAGCAGCTTGGGACAGGGAACTGTTGGCTACACCTTC.

The chain uses TRBV7-2 and TRBJ2-1; tentative D call: TRBD2 (6 bases). Germline V gene data show CDR1 as SGHTA and CDR2 as FQGNSA. V lost 4 bases, J lost 3 bases, and 16 bases lay in between. The CDR3 spans 16 residues. CDR3 DNA sequence: TGTGCCAGCAGCTACCGAGCGGGCCTCTTCTACAATGAGCAGTTCTTC. Amino acids: CASSYRAGLFYNEQFF. Full variable domain (missing parts from reference TRBV7-2 and TRBJ2-1): GAGVSQSPSNKVTEKGKDVELRCDPISGHTALYWYRQSLGQGLEFLIYFQGNSAPDKSGLPSDRFSAERTGGSVSTLTIQRTQQEDSAVYLCASSYRAGLFYNEQFFGPGTRLTVL.